Below are 15 T cell receptor beta chains sequenced from a single sample in a study of identical twins. TCRdb re-derived calls from the 5' RACE reads in MiXCR, one entry per CDR3 protein. The sample consists of around 490,000 distinct CDR3 sequences, roughly 15% of them appearing once. This same sample was also part of a study on yellow fever vaccine responses in identical twins.

The sequenced material came from CD4+ T cells sorted from blood. Receptor source: a woman younger than 35 in good health.

The chain joins TRBV10-3 to TRBJ2-5; 12 bases fit TRBD1. The CDR3 is 13 amino acids. Germline-derived CDR1 and CDR2 are ENHRY and SYGVKD. The CDR3 here is CTTGTGGTETQYF. The CDR3, as DNA: TGTACAACCGGGACAGGGGGCACGGAGACCCAGTACTTC.

This clonotype was picked up a small number of times. V usage is TRBV29-1 and J usage is TRBJ2-4; D is uncertain. The CDR3 sequence is 18 residues long. The V and J ends lost 4 bases and 0 bases respectively, with 22 bases between them. Germline V gives CDR1 SQVTM, CDR2 ANQGSEA. This CDR3 is CSVGRRRVAGIAKNIQYF. CDR3 sequence (DNA): TGCAGCGTTGGGCGGCGACGCGTGGCTGGGATAGCCAAAAACATTCAGTACTTC.

The chain couples TRBV27 to TRBJ2-5; D is perhaps TRBD1 (7 bases). The CDR3 covers 14 residues. Trimming cost V 5 bases and J 5 bases, with 15 bases left between them. Germline lookup yields CDR1 MNHEY and CDR2 SMNVEV (reference sequence). The CDR3 loop is CASSTFAGGETQYF. In DNA form, the CDR3 reads TGTGCCAGCAGTACCTTCGCAGGGGGGGAGACCCAGTACTTC.

This clonotype has more than one count but fewer than ten. The chain links TRBV4-1 to TRBJ1-1, with 7 bases matching TRBD1. Germline trimming cut 6 bases from V and 6 bases from J; bases unmatched to any gene: 7. Germline V gene sequence: CDR1 MGHRA, CDR2 YSYEKL. The length of the CDR3 is 13 residues. CDR3 in amino acids: CASSQGVIAEAFF. The CDR3 region has the DNA TGCGCCAGCAGTCAGGGGGTCATCGCTGAAGCTTTCTTT.

The chain couples TRBV20-1 to TRBJ2-1; 10 positions agree with TRBD2. The length of the CDR3 is 18 residues. V trimming: 6 bases; J trimming: 0 bases; junction bases outside the gene matches: 14. Germline-derived CDR1 and CDR2 are DFQATT and SNEGSKA (reference sequence). The CDR3 region has the DNA TGCAGTGCACCGGGACAGGCCCAGCGGGGGGGCTCCTACAATGAGCAGTTCTTC. Translation gives CSAPGQAQRGGSYNEQFF.

CDR3 in DNA: TGTGCCAGCAGCCCAAGGACTAGCGGGAGCGGCACCGGGGAGCTGTTTTTT. Its translation: CASSPRTSGSGTGELFF. J is TRBJ2-2 and V is TRBV7-2; 13 bases fit TRBD2. Germline V gene data show CDR1 as SGHTA and CDR2 as FQGNSA. V lost 5 bases, J lost 4 bases, and 7 bases stayed unmatched. The CDR3 loop spans 17 amino acids.

The gene calls are TRBV10-3 and TRBJ2-5, with 8 bases lining up with TRBD2. With 6 bases clipped from V and 5 bases from J, the junction kept 8 bases outside the gene matches. CDR1 is ENHRY, CDR2 SYGVKD, per germline. The CDR3 covers 14 residues. The CDR3 DNA follows: TGTGCCATCAGGATTAGCGGGGAGCGGGAGACCCAGTACTTC. It codes for CAIRISGERETQYF.

This clonotype has only a few counts. The chain links TRBV11-2 to TRBJ2-3; perhaps TRBD2 as D (6 bases). Germline V gives CDR1 SGHAT, CDR2 FQNNGV. Trimming left V 5 bases short and J 0 bases short, with 15 bases between. The CDR3 is 16 amino acids. CDR3 coding DNA: TGTGCCAGCAGCCCCATCTCCGGGACTAGCACAGATACGCAGTATTTT. Translated: CASSPISGTSTDTQYF.

This clonotype was counted between two and nine times. The chain recombines TRBV27 with TRBJ1-4, with D tentatively TRBD1 (5 bases). Germline V gene data show CDR1 as MNHEY and CDR2 as SMNVEV (reference sequence). The CDR3 covers 15 residues. The V and J ends lost 6 bases and 2 bases respectively, with 13 bases between them. The CDR3 reads CASRGTGSTNEKLFF. In nucleotides, the CDR3 is TGTGCCAGCAGGGGAACAGGCTCCACTAATGAAAAACTGTTTTTT.

The chain has TRBV20-1 and TRBJ2-7; 7 bases line up with TRBD2. V dropped 6 bases and J dropped 7; count of bases not matched to a gene: 12. Per germline, CDR1 DFQATT and CDR2 SNEGSKA (reference sequence). There are 13 residues in the CDR3. The CDR3 is CSAPTTSRGEQYF. CDR3 nucleotide sequence: TGCAGTGCGCCAACGACTAGCCGGGGGGAGCAGTACTTC.

This clonotype was counted only a few times. The CDR3 reads CATSRVPQAGEELFF. The CDR3 DNA reads as TGTGCCACCAGCAGAGTTCCACAGGCTGGAGAGGAGCTGTTTTTT. The V gene is TRBV15, the J gene TRBJ2-2, with D possibly TRBD1 on 5 matching bases. CDR3 size: 15 residues. The germline V and J ends were trimmed by 1 base and 10 bases, with 16 bases remaining between them. Looked up from germline, CDR1 is LNHNV and CDR2 is YYDKDF (reference sequence). Supplemented by reference TRBV15 and TRBJ2-2, the full variable domain reads DAMVIQNPRYQVTQFGKPVTLSCSQTLNHNVMYWYQQKSSQAPKLLFHYYDKDFNNEADTPDNFQSRRPNTSFCFLDIRSPGLGDTAMYLCATSRVPQAGEELFFGEGSRLTVL.

Written as DNA, the CDR3 is TGTGCCAGCAGTTTTGGACTAGCGGGGCACACCGGGGAGCTGTTTTTT. This encodes CASSFGLAGHTGELFF. The chain has TRBV28 and TRBJ2-2; 12 bases map to TRBD2. Trimming cost V 3 bases and J 3 bases; bases outside gene matches: 2. The germline V gene has CDR1 MDHEN and CDR2 SYDVKM. The CDR3 has 16 amino acids.

This clonotype has just a few counts. The genes are TRBV4-1 and TRBJ1-3; no reliable D call. Germline values: CDR1 MGHRA, CDR2 YSYEKL. Trimming shortened V by 1 base and J by 2 bases, and 9 bases separated the two germline ends. The CDR3 loop spans 15 amino acids. In DNA form, the CDR3 reads TGCGCCAGCAGCCAAGGGTTGGGAACTGGAAACACCATATATTTT. Translated, it gives CASSQGLGTGNTIYF.

The chain carries TRBV7-3 and TRBJ2-7, with D possibly matching TRBD1 (6 bases). V gave up 5 bases and J gave up 5 bases, with 19 bases separating them. Germline V CDR1 and CDR2: SGHTA, FQGTGA. The CDR3 extends over 15 amino acids. The CDR3, as DNA: TGTGCCAGCAGCACCACTATGGCTGACAGGAACGAGCAGTACTTC. Its protein product is CASSTTMADRNEQYF. The variable domain in full, with the rest retrieved from reference TRBV7-3 and TRBJ2-7, is GAGVSQTPSNKVTEKGKYVELRCDPISGHTALYWYRQSLGQGPEFLIYFQGTGAADDSGLPNDRFFAVRPEGSVSTLKIQRTERGDSAVYLCASSTTMADRNEQYFGPGTRLTVT.

J is TRBJ2-6 and V is TRBV12-3 or TRBV12-4, with D hard to call. The CDR3 has 16 amino acids. With 1 base removed from V and 2 bases from J, the gap between germline ends came to 9 bases. The CDR3 DNA is TGTGCCAGCAGTTTAGGATGGGTAACTGGGGCCAACGTCCTGACTTTC. Protein product: CASSLGWVTGANVLTF.